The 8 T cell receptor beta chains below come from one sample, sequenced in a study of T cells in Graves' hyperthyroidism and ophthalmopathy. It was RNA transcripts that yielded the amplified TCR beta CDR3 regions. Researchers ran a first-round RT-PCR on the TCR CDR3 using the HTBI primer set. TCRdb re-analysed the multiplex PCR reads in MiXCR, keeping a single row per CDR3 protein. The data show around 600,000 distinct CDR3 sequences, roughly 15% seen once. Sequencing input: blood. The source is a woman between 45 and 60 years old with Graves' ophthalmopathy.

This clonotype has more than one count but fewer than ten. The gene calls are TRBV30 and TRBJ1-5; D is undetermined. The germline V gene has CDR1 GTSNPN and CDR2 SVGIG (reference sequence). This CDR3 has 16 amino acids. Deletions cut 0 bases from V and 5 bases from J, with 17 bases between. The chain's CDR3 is CAWSVEAGRRDQPQHF. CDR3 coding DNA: TGTGCCTGGAGTGTAGAGGCGGGAAGAAGGGATCAGCCCCAGCATTTT.

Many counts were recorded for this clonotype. The DNA of the CDR3 is TGTGCCAGCAGCCTTGGACAGGAAATGACCTACGAGCAGTACTTC. This sequence encodes CASSLGQEMTYEQYF. The V gene is TRBV3-1, the J gene TRBJ2-7; 7 bases map to TRBD1. Germline V gene data show CDR1 as LGHDT and CDR2 as YNNKEL (reference sequence). The CDR3 length is 15 residues. Trimming removed 4 bases from V and 2 bases from J; junction bases left unmatched: 8.

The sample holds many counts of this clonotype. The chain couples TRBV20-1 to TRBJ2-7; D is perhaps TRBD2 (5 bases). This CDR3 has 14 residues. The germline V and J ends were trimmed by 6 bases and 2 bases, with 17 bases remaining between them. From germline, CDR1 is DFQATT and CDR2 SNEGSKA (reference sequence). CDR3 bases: TGCAGTGCCAACTCCGGAGCGGCCCCCTACGAGCAGTACTTC. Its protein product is CSANSGAAPYEQYF.

CDR3 sequence: CASSQAFGSGRFGELFF. CDR3 coding DNA: TGTGCCAGCAGCCAAGCCTTCGGTAGCGGGAGGTTCGGGGAGCTGTTTTTT. This chain uses TRBV3-1 with TRBJ2-2; 10 nucleotides line up with TRBD2. The ends lost 1 base at V and 7 bases at J; junction bases unmatched: 9. Per the germline V gene, CDR1 is LGHDT and CDR2 is YNNKEL (reference sequence). The CDR3 spans 17 residues.

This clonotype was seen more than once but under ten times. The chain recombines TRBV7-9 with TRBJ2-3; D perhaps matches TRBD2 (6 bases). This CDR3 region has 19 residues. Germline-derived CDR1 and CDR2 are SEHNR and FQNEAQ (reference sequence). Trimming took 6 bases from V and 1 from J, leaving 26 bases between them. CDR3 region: CASRRSNFGAGWGTDTQYF. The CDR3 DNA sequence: TGTGCCAGCAGACGAAGCAACTTTGGTGCGGGATGGGGCACAGATACGCAGTATTTT. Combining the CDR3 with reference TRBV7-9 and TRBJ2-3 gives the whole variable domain DTGVSQNPRHKITKRGQNVTFRCDPISEHNRLYWYRQTLGQGPEFLTYFQNEAQLEKSRLLSDRFSAERPKGSFSTLEIQRTEQGDSAMYLCASRRSNFGAGWGTDTQYFGPGTRLTVL.

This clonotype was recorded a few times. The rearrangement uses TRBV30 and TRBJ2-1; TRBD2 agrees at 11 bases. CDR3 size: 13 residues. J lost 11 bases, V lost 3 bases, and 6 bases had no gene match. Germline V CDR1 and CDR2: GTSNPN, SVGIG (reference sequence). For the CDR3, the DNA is TGTGCCTGGAGAGCCCAGACTAGCGGGAAGCAGTTCTTC. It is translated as CAWRAQTSGKQFF.

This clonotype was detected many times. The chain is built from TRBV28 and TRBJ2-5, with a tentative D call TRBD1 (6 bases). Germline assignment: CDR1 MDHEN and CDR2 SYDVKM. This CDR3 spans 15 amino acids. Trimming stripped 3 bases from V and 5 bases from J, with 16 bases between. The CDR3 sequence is CASSFTGTTRETQYF. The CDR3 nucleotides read TGTGCCAGCAGTTTCACCGGGACAACACGGGAGACCCAGTACTTC.

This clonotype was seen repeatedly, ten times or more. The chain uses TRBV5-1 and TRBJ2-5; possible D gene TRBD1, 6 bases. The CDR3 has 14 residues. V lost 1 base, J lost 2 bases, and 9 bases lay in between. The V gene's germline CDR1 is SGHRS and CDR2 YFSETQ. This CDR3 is CASSLIQGQETQYF. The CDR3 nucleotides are TGCGCCAGCAGCTTGATACAGGGACAAGAGACCCAGTACTTC.